Here is one T cell receptor beta chain with its context. Antigen: not known. The sample originates from a study of OX40 agonist ivuxolimab in advanced cancers. Study-level background: Patients' therapy was ivuxolimab, an antibody that acts as an agonist of OX40 (CD134). Partial responses were achieved by three patients: one hepatocellular carcinoma, two cutaneous melanoma.

The method was immunoSEQ multiplex PCR; TCRdb's version includes in-frame clones alone and lacks a portion of them. The data contain about 82,000 clones, around four fifths of them singletons. Trimming removed 1 base at V and 7 bases at J, with 8 bases between. The germline gives CDR1 KGHSH, CDR2 LQKENI. This CDR3 has 14 amino acids. Study-level points and caveats: Among T cells, CD8+ cells averaged more expanded clones than CD4+ cells.

The sequenced sample was CD4+ or CD8+ T cells sorted from blood, obtained in a trial of the OX40 agonist ivuxolimab. The clonotype was recovered from an adult with an advanced solid tumor such as melanoma, head and neck, liver or kidney cancer. J is TRBJ1-6 and V is TRBV18; TRBD1 might be the D (5 bases). CDR3 sequence: CASSPQGRNSPLHF. CDR3 DNA sequence: TGTGCCAGCTCACCACAGGGACGGAATTCACCCCTCCACTTT.